These T cell receptor beta chains were read from a single sample in a study of prognosis after radiotherapy for stage I lung cancer. TCRdb reprocessed the multiplex PCR reads via MiXCR and lists one record per CDR3 protein. Of about 51,000 distinct CDR3 sequences listed, roughly 36% are singletons. The sample in question was PBMCs, obtained before or after stereotactic body radiation therapy (not recorded which). The receptors were gathered from a donor aged 50 or older with non-small cell lung cancer. CDR3s include the opening cysteine and the closing phenylalanine or tryptophan. Fields, in order: V gene, CDR3 length, CDR3 protein.

v_gene: TRBV25-1; len: 12; CDR3aa: CASSELRRGYTF
v_gene: TRBV2; len: 13; CDR3aa: CASTTGMENTIYF
v_gene: TRBV6-4; len: 16; CDR3aa: CASISQGAQGTDTQYF
v_gene: TRBV20-1; len: 17; CDR3aa: CSARGAPFAGGNYEQYF
v_gene: TRBV30; len: 16; CDR3aa: CAWSAGDRVRTDTQYF
v_gene: TRBV28; len: 13; CDR3aa: CASSYDANTEAFF
v_gene: TRBV20-1; len: 14; CDR3aa: CSARVSENTGELFF
v_gene: TRBV30; len: 13; CDR3aa: CAWSVSLWQPQHF
v_gene: TRBV5-1; len: 19; CDR3aa: CASSFPPGTGFSGVNALTF
v_gene: TRBV7-9; len: 10; CDR3aa: CASGVHEQFF
v_gene: TRBV4-1; len: 17; CDR3aa: CASSQDCGTGGNGELFF
v_gene: TRBV5-1; len: 15; CDR3aa: CASNEQGGELTEAFF
v_gene: TRBV7-2; len: 12; CDR3aa: CATSRPTGELFF
v_gene: TRBV20-1; len: 16; CDR3aa: CSARSGLADDQETQYF
v_gene: TRBV28; len: 13; CDR3aa: CASTGRNTDTQYF
v_gene: TRBV10-3; len: 12; CDR3aa: CAISEYRYEQYF
v_gene: TRBV4-1; len: 16; CDR3aa: CASSQEVIVAKNIQYF
v_gene: TRBV7-9; len: 20; CDR3aa: CASSPSPGTSGEKHYNEQFF
v_gene: TRBV5-1; len: 16; CDR3aa: CASSSTGAVRTGELFF
v_gene: TRBV11-2; len: 17; CDR3aa: CASSHYHQGQGGRGYTF
v_gene: TRBV7-2; len: 22; CDR3aa: CASSSKGGLQGASRERNQPQHF
v_gene: TRBV7-2; len: 12; CDR3aa: CASGRLVGTQYF
v_gene: TRBV4-1; len: 14; CDR3aa: CASSQDGTGNGYTF
v_gene: TRBV5-1; len: 16; CDR3aa: CASSLDYGAGEHEQYF
v_gene: TRBV3-1; len: 15; CDR3aa: CASSEIQTPTDTQYF
v_gene: TRBV6-2/TRBV6-3; len: 16; CDR3aa: CASRRELGGSYNEQFF
v_gene: TRBV18; len: 14; CDR3aa: CASSPTVANEKLFF
v_gene: TRBV5-5; len: 13; CDR3aa: CASSQDVGRPQHF
v_gene: TRBV5-1; len: 14; CDR3aa: CASSLGDTYTEAFF
v_gene: TRBV15; len: 16; CDR3aa: CATSRDPIPGQNIQYF
v_gene: TRBV5-1; len: 12; CDR3aa: CASSPDFYEQYF
v_gene: TRBV7-2; len: 11; CDR3aa: CARSLTYTQYF
v_gene: TRBV4-1; len: 15; CDR3aa: CASSQGVTPSEKLFF
v_gene: TRBV28; len: 15; CDR3aa: CASRQGARTNEKLFF
v_gene: TRBV2; len: 15; CDR3aa: CASGGTGTSLDEQFF
v_gene: TRBV3-1; len: 14; CDR3aa: CASSTMTGGTEAFF
v_gene: TRBV2; len: 14; CDR3aa: CASIPGQGRYEQYF